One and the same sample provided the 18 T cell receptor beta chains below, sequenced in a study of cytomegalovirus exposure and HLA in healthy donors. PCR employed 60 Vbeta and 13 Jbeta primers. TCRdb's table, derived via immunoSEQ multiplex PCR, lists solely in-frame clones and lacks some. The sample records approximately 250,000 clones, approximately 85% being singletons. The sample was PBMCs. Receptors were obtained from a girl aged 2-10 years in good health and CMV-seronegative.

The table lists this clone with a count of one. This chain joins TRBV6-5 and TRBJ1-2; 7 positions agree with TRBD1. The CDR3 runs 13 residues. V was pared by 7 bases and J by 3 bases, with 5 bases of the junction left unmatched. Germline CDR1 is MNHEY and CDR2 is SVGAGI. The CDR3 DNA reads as TGTGCCAGCACCATGACAGGGTACTATGGCTACACCTTC. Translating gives CASTMTGYYGYTF.

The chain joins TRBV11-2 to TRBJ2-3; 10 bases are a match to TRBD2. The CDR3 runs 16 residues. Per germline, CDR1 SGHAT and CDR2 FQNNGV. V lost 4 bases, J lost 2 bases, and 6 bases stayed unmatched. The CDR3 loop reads CASSSGGLAATDTQYF. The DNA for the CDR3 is TGTGCCAGCAGCTCTGGAGGACTAGCGGCCACAGATACGCAGTATTTT.

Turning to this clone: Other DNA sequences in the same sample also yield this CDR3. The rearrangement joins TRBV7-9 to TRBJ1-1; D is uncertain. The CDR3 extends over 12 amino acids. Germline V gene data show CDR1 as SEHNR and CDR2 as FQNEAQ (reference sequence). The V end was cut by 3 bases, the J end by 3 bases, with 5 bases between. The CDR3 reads CASSFRDTEAFF. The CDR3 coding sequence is TGTGCCAGCAGCTTCCGGGACACTGAAGCTTTCTTT.

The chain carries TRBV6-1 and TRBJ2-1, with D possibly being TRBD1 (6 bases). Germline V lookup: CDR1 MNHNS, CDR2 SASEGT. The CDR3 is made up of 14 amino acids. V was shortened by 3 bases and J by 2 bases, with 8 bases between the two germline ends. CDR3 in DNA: TGTGCCAGCAGTGATAGACAGGCCTACAATGAGCAGTTCTTC. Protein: CASSDRQAYNEQFF.

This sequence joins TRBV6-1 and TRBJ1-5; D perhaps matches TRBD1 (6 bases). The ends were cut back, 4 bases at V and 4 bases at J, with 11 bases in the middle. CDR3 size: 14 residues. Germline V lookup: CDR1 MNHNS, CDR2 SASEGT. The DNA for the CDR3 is TGTGCCAGCAGTGCGGACAGCCCAAATCAGCCCCAGCATTTT. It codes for CASSADSPNQPQHF.

As DNA, the CDR3 is TGTGCCAGTGCCATTGCCTACAGCACAGATACGCAGTATTTT. Its translation is CASAIAYSTDTQYF. The chain joins TRBV27 to TRBJ2-3; D uncertain. The V gene's germline CDR1 is MNHEY and CDR2 SMNVEV (reference sequence). CDR3 length equals 14 residues. V was pared by 9 bases and J by 0 bases, with 13 bases between.

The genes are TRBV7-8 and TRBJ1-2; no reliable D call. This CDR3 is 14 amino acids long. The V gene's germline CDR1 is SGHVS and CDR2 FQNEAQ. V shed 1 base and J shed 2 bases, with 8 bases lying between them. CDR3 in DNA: TGTGCCAGCAGCTTAGGAGCAGCGAACTATGGCTACACCTTC. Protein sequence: CASSLGAANYGYTF.

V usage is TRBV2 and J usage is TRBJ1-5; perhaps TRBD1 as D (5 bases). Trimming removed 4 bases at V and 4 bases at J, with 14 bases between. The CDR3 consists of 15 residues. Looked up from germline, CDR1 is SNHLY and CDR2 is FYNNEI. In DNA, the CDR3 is TGTGCCAGCAGTGCTTTTGGGGCTCTAAATCAGCCCCAGCATTTT. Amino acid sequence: CASSAFGALNQPQHF.

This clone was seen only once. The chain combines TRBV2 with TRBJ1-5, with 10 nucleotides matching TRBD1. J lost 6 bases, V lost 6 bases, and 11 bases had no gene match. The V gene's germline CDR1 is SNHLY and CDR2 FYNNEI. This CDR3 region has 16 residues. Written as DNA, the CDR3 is TGTGCCAGCAGCCCTACGGACAGGGGGTTAAGTCAGCCCCAGCATTTT. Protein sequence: CASSPTDRGLSQPQHF.

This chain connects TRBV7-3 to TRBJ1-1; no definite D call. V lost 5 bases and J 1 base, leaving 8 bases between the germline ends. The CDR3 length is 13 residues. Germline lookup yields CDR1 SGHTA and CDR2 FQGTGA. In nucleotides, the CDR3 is TGTGCCAGCAGCCCCTACTCGAACACTGAAGCTTTCTTT. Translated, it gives CASSPYSNTEAFF.

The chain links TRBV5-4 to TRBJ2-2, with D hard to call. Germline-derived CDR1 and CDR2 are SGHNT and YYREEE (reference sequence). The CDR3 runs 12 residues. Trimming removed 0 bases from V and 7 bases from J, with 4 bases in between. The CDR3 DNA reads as TGTGCCAGCAGCTTGGACTACGGGGAGCTGTTTTTT. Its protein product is CASSLDYGELFF.

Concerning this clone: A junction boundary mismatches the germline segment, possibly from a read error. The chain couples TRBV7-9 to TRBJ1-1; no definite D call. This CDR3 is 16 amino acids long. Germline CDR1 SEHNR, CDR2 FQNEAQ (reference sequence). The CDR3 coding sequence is TGTTCCAGCAGCCCCCTACCGGGGATCGCGGACACTGAAGCTTTCTTT. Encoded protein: CSSSPLPGIADTEAFF.

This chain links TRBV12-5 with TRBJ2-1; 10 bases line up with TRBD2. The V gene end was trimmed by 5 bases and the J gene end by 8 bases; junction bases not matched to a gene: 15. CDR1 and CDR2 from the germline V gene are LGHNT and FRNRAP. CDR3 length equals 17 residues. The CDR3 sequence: CASGDELAGAPTHEQFF. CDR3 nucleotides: TGTGCTAGTGGTGACGAGCTAGCGGGAGCTCCTACCCATGAGCAGTTCTTC.

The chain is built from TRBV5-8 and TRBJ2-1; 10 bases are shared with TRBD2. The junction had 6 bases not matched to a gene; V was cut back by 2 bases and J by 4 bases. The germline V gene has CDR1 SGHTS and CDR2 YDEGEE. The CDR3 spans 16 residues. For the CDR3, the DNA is TGTGCCAGCAGCTTCCAGCGGGGGGGCCTATACAATGAGCAGTTCTTC. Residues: CASSFQRGGLYNEQFF.

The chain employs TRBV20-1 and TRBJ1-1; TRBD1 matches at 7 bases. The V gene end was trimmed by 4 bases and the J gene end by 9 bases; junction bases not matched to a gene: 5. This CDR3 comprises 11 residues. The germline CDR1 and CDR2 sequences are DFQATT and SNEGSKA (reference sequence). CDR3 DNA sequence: TGCAGTGCTACGGGACAGAGTCAAGCTTTCTTT. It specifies CSATGQSQAFF.

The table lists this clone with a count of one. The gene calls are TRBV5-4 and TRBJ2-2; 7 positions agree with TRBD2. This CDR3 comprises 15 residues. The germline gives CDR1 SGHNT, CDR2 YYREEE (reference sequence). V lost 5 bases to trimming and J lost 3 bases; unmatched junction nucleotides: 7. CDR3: CASSRAGRDTGELFF. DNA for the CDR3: TGTGCCAGCAGTCGAGCGGGAAGAGACACCGGGGAGCTGTTTTTT.

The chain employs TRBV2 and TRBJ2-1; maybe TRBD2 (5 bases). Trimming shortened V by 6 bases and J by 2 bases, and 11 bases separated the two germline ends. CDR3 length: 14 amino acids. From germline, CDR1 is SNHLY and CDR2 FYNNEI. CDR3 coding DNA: TGTGCCAGCAGAGGTGGGAGCCCCTACAATGAGCAGTTCTTC. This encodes CASRGGSPYNEQFF.

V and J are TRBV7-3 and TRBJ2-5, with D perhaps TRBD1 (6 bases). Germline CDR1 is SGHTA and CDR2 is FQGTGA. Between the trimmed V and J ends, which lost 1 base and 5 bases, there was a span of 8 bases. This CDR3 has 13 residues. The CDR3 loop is CASSLRGLETQYF. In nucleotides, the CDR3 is TGTGCCAGCAGCTTAAGGGGGCTCGAGACCCAGTACTTC.